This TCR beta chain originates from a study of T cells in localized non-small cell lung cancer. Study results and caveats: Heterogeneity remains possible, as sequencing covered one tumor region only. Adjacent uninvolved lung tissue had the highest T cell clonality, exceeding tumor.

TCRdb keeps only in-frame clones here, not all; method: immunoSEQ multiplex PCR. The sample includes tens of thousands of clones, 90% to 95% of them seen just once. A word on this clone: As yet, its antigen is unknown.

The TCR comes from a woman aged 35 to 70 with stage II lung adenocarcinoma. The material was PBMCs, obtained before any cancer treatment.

This chain's CDR3 is CASSPTGVYGYTF. CDR3 coding DNA: TGTGCCAGCAGTCCGACAGGAGTCTATGGCTACACCTTC. The chain uses TRBV6-1 and TRBJ1-2; TRBD1 is a possible D gene (6 bases). Germline V gene sequence: CDR1 MNHNS, CDR2 SASEGT. The CDR3 has 13 amino acids. V shed 5 bases and J shed 4 bases, with 11 bases lying between them.